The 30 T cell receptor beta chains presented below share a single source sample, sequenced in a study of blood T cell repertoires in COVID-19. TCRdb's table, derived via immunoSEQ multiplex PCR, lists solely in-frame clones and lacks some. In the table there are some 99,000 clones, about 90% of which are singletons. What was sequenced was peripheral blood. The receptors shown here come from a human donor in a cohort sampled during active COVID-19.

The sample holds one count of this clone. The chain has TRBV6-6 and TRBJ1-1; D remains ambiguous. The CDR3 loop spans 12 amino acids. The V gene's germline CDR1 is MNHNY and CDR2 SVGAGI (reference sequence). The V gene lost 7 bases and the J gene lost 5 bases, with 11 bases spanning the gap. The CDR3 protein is CASMRVDTEAFF. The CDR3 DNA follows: TGTGCCAGCATGAGGGTAGATACTGAAGCTTTCTTT.

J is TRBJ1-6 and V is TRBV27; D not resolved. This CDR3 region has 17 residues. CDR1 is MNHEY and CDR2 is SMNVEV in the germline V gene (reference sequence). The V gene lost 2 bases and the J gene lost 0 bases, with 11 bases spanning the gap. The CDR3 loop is CASSLAFRSSYNSPLHF. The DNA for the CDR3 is TGTGCCAGCAGTTTAGCGTTTCGAAGCTCCTATAATTCACCCCTCCACTTT.

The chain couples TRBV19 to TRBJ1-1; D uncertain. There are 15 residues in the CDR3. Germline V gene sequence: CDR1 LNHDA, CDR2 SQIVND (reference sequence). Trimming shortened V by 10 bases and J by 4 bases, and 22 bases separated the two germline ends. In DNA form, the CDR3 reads TGTGCCACCATGGGTTTACGGGGTTTACGCACTGAAGCTTTCTTT. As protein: CATMGLRGLRTEAFF.

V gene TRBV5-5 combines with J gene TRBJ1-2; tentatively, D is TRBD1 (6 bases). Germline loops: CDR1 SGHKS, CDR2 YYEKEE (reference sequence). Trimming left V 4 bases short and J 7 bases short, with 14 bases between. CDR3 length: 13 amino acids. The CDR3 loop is CASSPIQGAGYTF. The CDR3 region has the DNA TGTGCCAGCAGCCCCATACAGGGAGCTGGCTACACCTTC.

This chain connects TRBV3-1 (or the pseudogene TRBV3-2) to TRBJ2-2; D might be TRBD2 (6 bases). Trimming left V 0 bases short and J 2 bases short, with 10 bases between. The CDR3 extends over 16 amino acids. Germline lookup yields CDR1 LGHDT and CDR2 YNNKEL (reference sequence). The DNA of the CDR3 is TGTGCCAGCAGCCAAGAGACTAGAGCAAACACCGGGGAGCTGTTTTTT. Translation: CASSQETRANTGELFF.

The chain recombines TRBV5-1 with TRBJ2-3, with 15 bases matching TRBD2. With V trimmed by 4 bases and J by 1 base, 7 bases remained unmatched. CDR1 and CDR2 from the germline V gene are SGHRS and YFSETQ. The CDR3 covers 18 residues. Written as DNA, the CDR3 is TGCGCCAGCAGCCCCACGGGACTAGCGGGGGGAGGCACAGATACGCAGTATTTT. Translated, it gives CASSPTGLAGGGTDTQYF.

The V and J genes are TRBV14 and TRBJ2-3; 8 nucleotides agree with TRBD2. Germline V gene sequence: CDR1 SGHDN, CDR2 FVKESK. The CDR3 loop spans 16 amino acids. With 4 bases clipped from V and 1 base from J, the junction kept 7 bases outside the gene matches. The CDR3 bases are TGTGCCAGCAGCCCTACTAGCGGAAGCGGCACAGATACGCAGTATTTT. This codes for CASSPTSGSGTDTQYF. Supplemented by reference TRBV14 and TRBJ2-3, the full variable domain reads EAGVTQFPSHSVIEKGQTVTLRCDPISGHDNLYWYRRVMGKEIKFLLHFVKESKQDESGMPNNRFLAERTGGTYSTLKVQPAELEDSGVYFCASSPTSGSGTDTQYFGPGTRLTVL.

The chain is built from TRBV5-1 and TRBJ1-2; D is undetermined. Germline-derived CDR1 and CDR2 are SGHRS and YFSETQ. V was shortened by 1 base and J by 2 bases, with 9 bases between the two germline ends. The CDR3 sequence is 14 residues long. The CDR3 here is CASSLNLQNYGYTF. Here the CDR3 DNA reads TGCGCCAGCAGCTTGAATTTACAGAACTATGGCTACACCTTC.

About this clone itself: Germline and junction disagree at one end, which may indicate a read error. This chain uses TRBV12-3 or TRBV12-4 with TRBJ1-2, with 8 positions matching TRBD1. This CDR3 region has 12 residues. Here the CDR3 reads CASSWNPGQAIF. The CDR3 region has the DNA TGTGCCAGCAGCTGGAACCCGGGACAGGCCATCTTC.

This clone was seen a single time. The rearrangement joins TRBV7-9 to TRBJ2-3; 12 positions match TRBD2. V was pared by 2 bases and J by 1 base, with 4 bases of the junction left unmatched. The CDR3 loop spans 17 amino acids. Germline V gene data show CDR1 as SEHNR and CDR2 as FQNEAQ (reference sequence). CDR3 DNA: TGTGCCAGCAGCTTAATCGCTAGCGGGAGGGGCACAGATACGCAGTATTTT. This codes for CASSLIASGRGTDTQYF.

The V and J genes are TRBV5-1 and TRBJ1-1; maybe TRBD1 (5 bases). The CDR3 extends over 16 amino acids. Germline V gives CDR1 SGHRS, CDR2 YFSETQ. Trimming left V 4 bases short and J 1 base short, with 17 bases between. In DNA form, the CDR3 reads TGCGCCAGCAGCACCATGGGGGGATACTCGAACACTGAAGCTTTCTTT. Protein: CASSTMGGYSNTEAFF.

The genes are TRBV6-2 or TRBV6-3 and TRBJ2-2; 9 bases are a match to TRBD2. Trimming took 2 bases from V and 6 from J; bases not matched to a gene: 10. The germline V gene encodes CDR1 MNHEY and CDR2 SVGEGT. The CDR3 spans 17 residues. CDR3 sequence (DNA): TGTGCCAGCAGTTACATCGGGCTAGCGGGATTTGCCGGGGAGCTGTTTTTT. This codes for CASSYIGLAGFAGELFF.

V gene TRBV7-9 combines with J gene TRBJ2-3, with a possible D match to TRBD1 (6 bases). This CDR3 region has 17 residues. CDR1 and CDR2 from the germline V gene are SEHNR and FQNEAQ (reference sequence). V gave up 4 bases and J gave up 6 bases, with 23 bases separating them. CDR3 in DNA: TGTGCCAGCAGCTCCGGCCGGGACACCACTGCACGGGATACGCAGTATTTT. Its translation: CASSSGRDTTARDTQYF.

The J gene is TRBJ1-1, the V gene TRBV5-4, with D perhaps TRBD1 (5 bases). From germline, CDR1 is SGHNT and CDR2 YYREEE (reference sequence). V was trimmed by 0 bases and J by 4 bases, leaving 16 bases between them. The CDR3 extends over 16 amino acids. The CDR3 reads CASSLGWGGGTTEAFF. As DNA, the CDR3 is TGTGCCAGCAGCTTGGGGTGGGGCGGTGGTACCACTGAAGCTTTCTTT.

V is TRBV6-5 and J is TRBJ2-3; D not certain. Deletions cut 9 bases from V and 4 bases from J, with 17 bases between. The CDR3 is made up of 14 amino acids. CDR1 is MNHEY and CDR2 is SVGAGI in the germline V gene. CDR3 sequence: CASQSMVSADTQYF. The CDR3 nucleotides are TGTGCCAGTCAGTCAATGGTCAGCGCAGATACGCAGTATTTT.

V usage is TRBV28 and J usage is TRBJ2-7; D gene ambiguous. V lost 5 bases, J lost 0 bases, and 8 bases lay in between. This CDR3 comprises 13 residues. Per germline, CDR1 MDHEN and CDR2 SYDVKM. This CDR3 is CASSAAHSYEQYF. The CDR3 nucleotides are TGTGCCAGCAGTGCCGCGCACTCCTACGAGCAGTACTTC.

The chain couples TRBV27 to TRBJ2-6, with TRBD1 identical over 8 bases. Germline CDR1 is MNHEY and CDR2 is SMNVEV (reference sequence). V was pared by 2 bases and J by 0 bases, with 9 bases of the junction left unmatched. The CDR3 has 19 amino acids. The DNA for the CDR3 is TGTGCCAGCAGTTTAAGGTGGGACAGGAAATTCTCTGGGGCCAACGTCCTGACTTTC. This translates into CASSLRWDRKFSGANVLTF.

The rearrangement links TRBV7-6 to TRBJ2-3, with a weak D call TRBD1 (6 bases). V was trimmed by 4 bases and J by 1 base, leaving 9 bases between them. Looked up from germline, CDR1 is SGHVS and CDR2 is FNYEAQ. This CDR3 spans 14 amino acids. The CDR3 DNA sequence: TGTGCCAGCAGCTCCTGGGGGCGCACAGATACGCAGTATTTT. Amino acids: CASSSWGRTDTQYF.

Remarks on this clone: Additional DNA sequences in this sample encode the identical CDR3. Here the CDR3 DNA reads TGTGCCAGCAGTTTCTCAGGGAACACTGAAGCTTTCTTT. This gives the protein CASSFSGNTEAFF. The chain has TRBV28 and TRBJ1-1; D is unclear. This CDR3 is built from 13 residues. The germline CDR1 and CDR2 sequences are MDHEN and SYDVKM. V was pared by 3 bases and J by 1 base, with 6 bases between.

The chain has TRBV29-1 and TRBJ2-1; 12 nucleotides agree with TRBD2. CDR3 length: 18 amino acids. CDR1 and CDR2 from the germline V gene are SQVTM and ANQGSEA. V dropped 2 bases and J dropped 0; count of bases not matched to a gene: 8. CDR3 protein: CSVERVGTSGLSYNEQFF. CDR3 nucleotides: TGCAGCGTTGAAAGGGTTGGGACTAGCGGGCTCTCCTACAATGAGCAGTTCTTC.

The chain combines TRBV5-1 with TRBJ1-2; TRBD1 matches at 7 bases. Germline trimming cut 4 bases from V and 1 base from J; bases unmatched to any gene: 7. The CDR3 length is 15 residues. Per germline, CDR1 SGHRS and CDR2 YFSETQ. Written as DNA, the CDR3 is TGCGCCAGCAGCCCGACTCACAGGGGTAACTATGGCTACACCTTC. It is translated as CASSPTHRGNYGYTF.

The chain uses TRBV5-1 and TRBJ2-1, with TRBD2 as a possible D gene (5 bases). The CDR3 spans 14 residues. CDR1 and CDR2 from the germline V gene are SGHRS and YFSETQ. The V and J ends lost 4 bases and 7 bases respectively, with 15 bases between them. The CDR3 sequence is CASSLGNSGNEQFF. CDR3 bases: TGCGCCAGCAGCCTAGGTAATTCGGGGAATGAGCAGTTCTTC.

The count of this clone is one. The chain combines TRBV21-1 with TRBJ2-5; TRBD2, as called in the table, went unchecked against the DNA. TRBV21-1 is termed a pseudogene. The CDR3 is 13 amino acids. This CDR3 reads CASIGERQETQYF. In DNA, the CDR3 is TGTGCCAGCATTGGCGAGCGGCAAGAGACCCAGTACTTC.

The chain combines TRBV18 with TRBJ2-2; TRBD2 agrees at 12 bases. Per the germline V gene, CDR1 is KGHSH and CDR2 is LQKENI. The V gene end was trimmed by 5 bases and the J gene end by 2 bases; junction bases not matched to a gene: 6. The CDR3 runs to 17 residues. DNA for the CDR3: TGTGCCAGCTCATCGACTAGCGGGAGTGGTAACACCGGGGAGCTGTTTTTT. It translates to CASSSTSGSGNTGELFF.

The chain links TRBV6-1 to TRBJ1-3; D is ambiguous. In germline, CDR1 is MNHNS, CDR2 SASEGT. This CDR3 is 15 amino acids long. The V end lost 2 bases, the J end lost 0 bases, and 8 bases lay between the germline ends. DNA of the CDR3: TGTGCCAGCAGTGAATTCCTAAACTCTGGAAACACCATATATTTT. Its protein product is CASSEFLNSGNTIYF.

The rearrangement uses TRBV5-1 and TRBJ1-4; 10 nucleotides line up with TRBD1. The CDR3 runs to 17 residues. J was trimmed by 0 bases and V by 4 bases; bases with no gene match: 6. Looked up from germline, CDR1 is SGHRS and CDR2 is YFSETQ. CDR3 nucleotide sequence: TGCGCCAGCAGCCCTGGACAGGGGGTGGCAACTAATGAAAAACTGTTTTTT. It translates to CASSPGQGVATNEKLFF. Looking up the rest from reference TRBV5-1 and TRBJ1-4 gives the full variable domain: KAGVTQTPRYLIKTRGQQVTLSCSPISGHRSVSWYQQTPGQGLQFLFEYFSETQRNKGNFPGRFSGRQFSNSRSEMNVSTLELGDSALYLCASSPGQGVATNEKLFFGSGTQLSVL.

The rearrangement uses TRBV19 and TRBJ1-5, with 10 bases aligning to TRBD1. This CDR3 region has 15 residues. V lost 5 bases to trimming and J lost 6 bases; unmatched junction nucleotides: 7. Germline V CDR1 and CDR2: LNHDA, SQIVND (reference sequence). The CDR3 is CASSPDRGRGQPQHF. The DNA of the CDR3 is TGTGCCAGTAGTCCCGACAGGGGGCGCGGTCAGCCCCAGCATTTT.

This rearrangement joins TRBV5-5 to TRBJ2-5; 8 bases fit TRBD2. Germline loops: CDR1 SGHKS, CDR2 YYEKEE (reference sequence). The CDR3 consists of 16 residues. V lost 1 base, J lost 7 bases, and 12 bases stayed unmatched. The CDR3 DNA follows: TGTGCCAGCAGCTTGAGTAGCGGCGGGAGGAGCGGGACCCAGTACTTC. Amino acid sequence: CASSLSSGGRSGTQYF.

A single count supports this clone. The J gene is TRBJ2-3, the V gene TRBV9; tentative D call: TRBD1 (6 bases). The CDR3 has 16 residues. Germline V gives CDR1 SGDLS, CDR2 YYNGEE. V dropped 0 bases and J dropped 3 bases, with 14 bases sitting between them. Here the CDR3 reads CASSVAAGVQTDTQYF. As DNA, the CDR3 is TGTGCCAGCAGCGTAGCGGCAGGGGTCCAGACAGATACGCAGTATTTT.

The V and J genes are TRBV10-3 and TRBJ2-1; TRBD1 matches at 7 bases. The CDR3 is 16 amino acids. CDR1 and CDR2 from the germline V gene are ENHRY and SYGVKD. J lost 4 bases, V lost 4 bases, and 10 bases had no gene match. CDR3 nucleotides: TGTGCCATCAGTGGGGCCGACAGGGTTAAATACAATGAGCAGTTCTTC. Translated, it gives CAISGADRVKYNEQFF.